The next 17 T cell receptor beta chains were all read from a single sample in a study of blood T cell repertoires in COVID-19. The data were produced by immunoSEQ multiplex PCR, yet TCRdb's version contains in-frame clones alone and is incomplete. The sample lists about 68,000 clones, around 80% seen once, with 9.5% to 15% in the top ten. The sample was peripheral blood. Receptors were obtained from a human donor in a cohort sampled during active COVID-19.

This chain links TRBV5-1 with TRBJ2-1, with TRBD2 as a possible D gene (7 bases). Trimming pared 1 base from V and 6 bases from J, leaving 17 bases between. CDR1 SGHRS and CDR2 YFSETQ come from the germline V gene. The CDR3 spans 16 residues. In DNA form, the CDR3 reads TGCGCCAGCAGCTTGCCTCCAGCGGGGACAATCAATGAGCAGTTCTTC. Its protein product is CASSLPPAGTINEQFF.

The chain has TRBV28 and TRBJ1-1; TRBD1 matches 7 bases. Unmatched junction bases numbered 3, after V lost 3 bases and J lost 11 bases. The CDR3 is 11 residues long. Germline CDR1 reads MDHEN; CDR2 reads SYDVKM. The CDR3 region is CASSFGTVAFF. Here the CDR3 DNA reads TGTGCCAGCAGTTTTGGGACAGTGGCTTTCTTT.

The gene calls are TRBV11-3 and TRBJ2-3, with 8 bases lining up with TRBD2. The CDR3 runs 15 residues. V was clipped by 4 bases and J by 5 bases; unmatched bases: 8. Germline V gives CDR1 SGHNT, CDR2 YENEEA. In nucleotides, the CDR3 is TGTGCCAGCAGCTCCCTTGGGCGGGGGGAAGATACGCAGTATTTT. It yields the protein CASSSLGRGEDTQYF.

The rearrangement links TRBV12-3 or TRBV12-4 to TRBJ1-1; 7 bases match TRBD1. The CDR3 sequence is 12 residues long. V gave up 6 bases and J gave up 7 bases; unmatched junction bases: 5. The CDR3 region has the DNA TGTGCCAGCAGCTCGGGACAGTATGAAGCTTTCTTT. It encodes CASSSGQYEAFF.

The rearrangement links TRBV15 to TRBJ1-1; 9 bases are shared with TRBD1. The J segment lost 5 bases and the V segment lost 2 bases, leaving 9 bases of the junction unmatched. Germline V gene data show CDR1 as LNHNV and CDR2 as YYDKDF (reference sequence). The CDR3 runs 16 residues. CDR3 region: CATSRSRDRAATEAFF. For the CDR3, the DNA is TGTGCCACCAGCAGAAGCAGGGACAGGGCTGCGACTGAAGCTTTCTTT. The variable domain in full, completed from reference TRBV15 and TRBJ1-1, reads DAMVIQNPRYQVTQFGKPVTLSCSQTLNHNVMYWYQQKSSQAPKLLFHYYDKDFNNEADTPDNFQSRRPNTSFCFLDIRSPGLGDTAMYLCATSRSRDRAATEAFFGQGTRLTVV.

Here the CDR3 reads CASSKGSDREYCPQHF. The CDR3 DNA is TGTGCCAGCAGCAAGGGATCGGACAGGGAATATTGCCCCCAGCATTTT. The genes are TRBV21-1 and TRBJ1-5; the DNA was not compared with TRBD1, the D call given in the table. TRBV21-1 constitutes a pseudogene. CDR3 length equals 16 residues.

A few counts support this clone. The chain recombines TRBV4-2 with TRBJ1-6; D remains unclear. V was pared by 0 bases and J by 0 bases, with 6 bases between. From germline, CDR1 is LGHNA and CDR2 YNFKEQ. The length of the CDR3 is 16 residues. The chain's CDR3 is CASSQEGSSYNSPLHF. DNA for the CDR3: TGTGCCAGCAGCCAAGAGGGGAGCTCCTATAATTCACCCCTCCACTTT.

V usage is TRBV5-1 and J usage is TRBJ1-4; no clear D gene. Germline V CDR1 and CDR2: SGHRS, YFSETQ. The CDR3 runs to 14 residues. V was cut by 4 bases and J by 0 bases, with 7 bases left in between. CDR3 sequence (DNA): TGCGCCAGCAGCCTCGGGACAACTAATGAAAAACTGTTTTTT. Translation: CASSLGTTNEKLFF.

The CDR3 here is CASSMGLAGGPYNEQFF. The CDR3, as DNA: TGTGCCAGTAGTATGGGGTTAGCGGGAGGCCCATACAATGAGCAGTTCTTC. The gene calls are TRBV19 and TRBJ2-1; 10 positions agree with TRBD2. Trimming took 3 bases from V and 4 from J; bases not matched to a gene: 9. Looked up from germline, CDR1 is LNHDA and CDR2 is SQIVND (reference sequence). The CDR3 is 17 residues long. The whole variable domain, remainder taken from reference TRBV19 and TRBJ2-1, is DGGITQSPKYLFRKEGQNVTLSCEQNLNHDAMYWYRQDPGQGLRLIYYSQIVNDFQKGDIAEGYSVSREKKESFPLTVTSAQKNPTAFYLCASSMGLAGGPYNEQFFGPGTRLTVL.

This chain links TRBV11-2 with TRBJ2-5, with TRBD2 matching 11 bases. The ends lost 5 bases at V and 3 bases at J; junction bases unmatched: 5. The CDR3 spans 15 residues. Germline CDR1 SGHAT, CDR2 FQNNGV. CDR3 nucleotides: TGTGCCAGCAGCCTTAGCGGGGGGGGTGAAGAGACCCAGTACTTC. Residues: CASSLSGGGEETQYF. Together with reference TRBV11-2 and TRBJ2-5, the CDR3 gives the full variable domain: EAGVAQSPRYKIIEKRQSVAFWCNPISGHATLYWYQQILGQGPKLLIQFQNNGVVDDSQLPKDRFSAERLKGVDSTLKIQPAKLEDSAVYLCASSLSGGGEETQYFGPGTRLLVL.

J is TRBJ2-6 and V is TRBV6-6; D possibly corresponds to TRBD1 (6 bases). The CDR3 runs to 14 residues. The germline V gene has CDR1 MNHNY and CDR2 SVGAGI (reference sequence). V lost 6 bases and J lost 7, with 13 bases in between. This CDR3 reads CASSNRVDANVLTF. CDR3 nucleotides: TGTGCCAGCAGCAACAGGGTGGACGCCAACGTCCTGACTTTC.

V usage is TRBV4-1 and J usage is TRBJ2-3; 8 bases map to TRBD2. Germline V gene data show CDR1 as MGHRA and CDR2 as YSYEKL. V shed 0 bases and J 4 bases; nucleotides not matched to a gene: 6. The CDR3 covers 16 residues. CDR3 amino acids: CASSQEVAGNPDTQYF. The CDR3 nucleotides are TGCGCCAGCAGCCAAGAGGTAGCGGGAAATCCAGATACGCAGTATTTT.

The chain has TRBV5-1 and TRBJ2-6; 11 nucleotides align to TRBD1. Germline-derived CDR1 and CDR2 are SGHRS and YFSETQ. Losses at the gene ends were 0 bases for V and 0 bases for J; bases not matched to a gene: 2. CDR3 size: 18 residues. CDR3 nucleotides: TGCGCCAGCAGCTTGGGTGGGACAGGGGGCTCTGGGGCCAACGTCCTGACTTTC. Protein sequence: CASSLGGTGGSGANVLTF.

This clone was seen a handful of times. The J gene is TRBJ2-7, the V gene TRBV4-1; tentatively, D is TRBD1 (5 bases). V lost 0 bases, J lost 2 bases, and 8 bases lay in between. CDR3 size: 14 residues. CDR1 is MGHRA and CDR2 is YSYEKL in the germline V gene. CDR3 sequence: CASSQDQGTYEQYF. CDR3 sequence (DNA): TGCGCCAGCAGCCAAGATCAGGGCACCTACGAGCAGTACTTC.

In DNA form, the CDR3 reads TGCGCCAGCAGCTCGGTGCAGGGGGGAGGAAACACCATATATTTT. Translating it yields CASSSVQGGGNTIYF. V usage is TRBV5-1 and J usage is TRBJ1-3; 7 bases align to TRBD1. The CDR3 consists of 15 residues. In germline, CDR1 is SGHRS, CDR2 YFSETQ. The J segment lost 4 bases and the V segment lost 3 bases, leaving 7 bases of the junction unmatched.

The V call is TRBV18, the J call TRBJ1-1, with TRBD1 matching over 7 bases. The junction had 5 bases not matched to a gene; V was cut back by 0 bases and J by 4 bases. Germline V gives CDR1 KGHSH, CDR2 LQKENI. This CDR3 has 15 residues. The CDR3 loop is CASSPPTGVTTEAFF. As DNA, the CDR3 is TGTGCCAGCTCACCACCCACAGGGGTTACCACTGAAGCTTTCTTT.

This chain joins TRBV5-1 and TRBJ2-5, with D perhaps matching TRBD2 (6 bases). Trimming removed 5 bases from V and 2 bases from J, with 19 bases in between. CDR3 length: 16 residues. From germline, CDR1 is SGHRS and CDR2 YFSETQ. As DNA, the CDR3 is TGCGCCAGCAGAACCCTCGCTCGCGGGACTCAAGAGACCCAGTACTTC. This encodes CASRTLARGTQETQYF.